This TCR beta chain was captured in a study of T cell responses to AZD1222 COVID-19 vaccine. Comments on this clone: Its antigen is not identified.

Study-wide results and limits: Possibly, clonal diversity was underestimated; donors were largely white British and included more females. The study reported that nearly half of spike-specific TCRs target unmutated variant regions. Spike-specific TCR breadth and depth grew following two AZD1222 doses.

The protocol was immunoSEQ multiplex PCR, while the TCRdb copy is restricted to in-frame clones and leaves out a portion. The data show around 140,000 clones, under 95% seen once. Germline CDR1 is MDHEN and CDR2 is SYDVKM. V was clipped by 2 bases and J by 6 bases; unmatched bases: 6. This CDR3 region has 16 residues. V is TRBV28 and J is TRBJ1-4, with TRBD1 matching 10 bases. Sequenced material: peripheral blood, taken 28 days after the second dose of the MenACWY control vaccine. The clonotype originates from an adult who received the MenACWY meningococcal vaccine as a control. The CDR3 bases are TGTGCCAGCAGTTTAGGACAGGGGGTTTCGGATGAAAAACTGTTTTTT. Residues: CASSLGQGVSDEKLFF.